The clone carrying this T cell receptor (beta chain) was seen a few times. This sample stems from a study of cytomegalovirus exposure and HLA in healthy donors. Those who donated were healthy bone marrow donors. PCR involved 60 Vbeta and 13 Jbeta primers. Here immunoSEQ multiplex PCR was the method, and the copy in TCRdb shows in-frame clones only, minus some. The sample carries 90,000 to 120,000 clones, 82% recorded once. The CDR3 runs 17 residues. V lost 3 bases to trimming and J lost 14 bases, with 31 bases between them. Germline values: CDR1 LNHNV, CDR2 YYDKDF (reference sequence). The receptor comes from a man under 40 in good health and CMV-seropositive. Sequenced input: PBMCs. This chain links TRBV15 with TRBJ1-2; a possible D gene is TRBD1 (5 bases). In DNA form, the CDR3 reads TGTGCCACCAGCAGTGAAATACGGTACCCCGGGGGAACGGCGGAAACCTTC. Its protein product is CATSSEIRYPGGTAETF.